These T cell receptor beta chains were read from a single sample in a study of blood T cell repertoires in COVID-19. Method: immunoSEQ multiplex PCR; TCRdb's copy keeps in-frame clones and lacks some. The table shows over 120,000 clones, with 87% occurring only once. Source material: PBMCs or T cells enriched from blood (not recorded which). These TCRs come from a man aged 55 to 69 who had recovered from COVID-19. Both conserved end residues are part of each CDR3. D genes are given only for firm matches. Rows may omit the clone size; those that give it use once, few, many or a size class.

J gene: TRBJ2-7
V gene: TRBV6-5
D gene: -
clone size: -
CDR3 DNA: TGTGCCAGCAGTTACGAGGGCGGGGGCGGCTACGAGCAGTACTTC
CDR3 protein: CASSYEGGGGYEQYF

J gene: TRBJ1-4
V gene: TRBV5-1
D gene: -
clone size: -
CDR3 DNA: TGCGCCAGCAGCCTCCCGGGCCAGGGGAGGGGAGAAAAACTGTTTTTT
CDR3 protein: CASSLPGQGRGEKLFF

J gene: TRBJ2-7
V gene: TRBV2
D gene: TRBD1
clone size: once
CDR3 DNA: TGTGCCAGCAGCCGACAGGGGGCTTACGAGCAGTACTTC
CDR3 protein: CASSRQGAYEQYF

J gene: TRBJ1-2
V gene: TRBV6-5
D gene: -
clone size: -
CDR3 DNA: TGTGCCAGCAGTTACTTCTCGGGCCCGGCGGGAGGCTACACCTTC
CDR3 protein: CASSYFSGPAGGYTF

J gene: TRBJ2-5
V gene: TRBV5-8
D gene: TRBD2
clone size: -
CDR3 DNA: TGTGCCAGCAGTCCCACTCTAGCGGGAGGGACCCAGTACTTC
CDR3 protein: CASSPTLAGGTQYF

J gene: TRBJ2-7
V gene: TRBV18
D gene: TRBD1
clone size: -
CDR3 DNA: TGTGCCAGCTCACCCGGGACAGGGAACTACGAGCAGTACTTC
CDR3 protein: CASSPGTGNYEQYF

J gene: TRBJ2-1
V gene: TRBV3-1/TRBV3-2
D gene: -
clone size: -
CDR3 DNA: TGTGCCAGCAGCCAGAGAGGGGGCAATGAGCAGTTCTTC
CDR3 protein: CASSQRGGNEQFF

J gene: TRBJ1-6
V gene: TRBV10-1
D gene: -
clone size: -
CDR3 DNA: TGCGCCAGCTCCCCGGGGAGAAATAATTCACCCCTCCACTTT
CDR3 protein: CASSPGRNNSPLHF

J gene: TRBJ1-2
V gene: TRBV5-5
D gene: TRBD1
clone size: -
CDR3 DNA: TGTGCCAGCAGTAGGACAGGGGGGTATAGCGGCTACACCTTC
CDR3 protein: CASSRTGGYSGYTF

J gene: TRBJ2-1
V gene: TRBV3-1/TRBV3-2
D gene: TRBD2
clone size: -
CDR3 DNA: TGTGCCAGCAGCTTCCTAGCGGACAATGAGCAGTTCTTC
CDR3 protein: CASSFLADNEQFF

J gene: TRBJ1-1
V gene: TRBV7-9
D gene: -
clone size: -
CDR3 DNA: TGTGCCAGCAGCTTAGCGACCGAGGGCACTGAAGCTTTCTTT
CDR3 protein: CASSLATEGTEAFF

J gene: TRBJ1-5
V gene: TRBV5-5
D gene: TRBD1
clone size: -
CDR3 DNA: TGTGCCAGCAGCCCCACGACAGGGGATCAGCCCCAGCATTTT
CDR3 protein: CASSPTTGDQPQHF

J gene: TRBJ1-5
V gene: TRBV5-8
D gene: -
clone size: -
CDR3 DNA: TGTGCCAGCAGCCTACAGGGAAATCAGCCCCAGCATTTT
CDR3 protein: CASSLQGNQPQHF

J gene: TRBJ1-6
V gene: TRBV7-8
D gene: -
clone size: -
CDR3 DNA: TGTGCCAGCAGCTTAGTGGGGCGGGGAAGGAATTCACCCCTCCACTTT
CDR3 protein: CASSLVGRGRNSPLHF

J gene: TRBJ1-3
V gene: TRBV3-1/TRBV3-2
D gene: TRBD1
clone size: -
CDR3 DNA: TGTGCCAGCAGCCAAGTACAGGGGGGAAACACCATATATTTT
CDR3 protein: CASSQVQGGNTIYF

J gene: TRBJ1-3
V gene: TRBV2
D gene: -
clone size: -
CDR3 DNA: TGTGCCAGCAGCCCGCCGGGGGGGTTTGGAAACACCATATATTTT
CDR3 protein: CASSPPGGFGNTIYF

J gene: TRBJ2-5
V gene: TRBV12-3/TRBV12-4
D gene: -
clone size: -
CDR3 DNA: TGTGCCAGCAGTTTCAGGGAGACCCAGTACTTC
CDR3 protein: CASSFRETQYF

J gene: TRBJ2-5
V gene: TRBV25-1
D gene: -
clone size: once
CDR3 DNA: TGTGCCAGCAGTAAACAGGGTTTCGAGACCCAGTACTTC
CDR3 protein: CASSKQGFETQYF

J gene: TRBJ2-1
V gene: TRBV28
D gene: TRBD1
clone size: -
CDR3 DNA: TGTGCCAGCAGTTCAGGGCCGACAGGGAATTTTGATGAGCAGTTCTTC
CDR3 protein: CASSSGPTGNFDEQFF

J gene: TRBJ2-7
V gene: TRBV6-5
D gene: -
clone size: -
CDR3 DNA: TGTGCCAGCAGTTACTCGATGCGGGACAGCTACGAGCAGTACTTC
CDR3 protein: CASSYSMRDSYEQYF